This T cell receptor (beta chain) was obtained from a study of blood T cells in healthy people across ages. General study results and limits: Unsorted PBMC input precluded a conclusive naive versus antigen-experienced comparison.

Comment on this clonotype: Its antigen remains unknown.

A second PCR, run for roughly 7 to 11 cycles, used a sample-barcoded 5' primer plus a J-beta primer mix. The yield of each sample was at least 3 million CDR3-containing paired-end reads. TCRdb itself ran the 5' RACE reads through MiXCR, one entry per CDR3 protein. The sample carries about 2 million distinct CDR3 sequences, around half recorded once. From germline, CDR1 is SGHTA and CDR2 FQGTGA. The V end was cut by 5 bases, the J end by 8 bases, with 21 bases between. The CDR3 is 15 amino acids. The rearrangement links TRBV7-3 to TRBJ1-2; maybe TRBD1 (5 bases). This sequence originates from a middle-aged woman in good health. Input material: blood. CDR3 in amino acids: CASSDLSGPRAGYTF. The CDR3 nucleotides read TGTGCCAGCAGCGATCTGTCAGGGCCTAGGGCGGGCTACACCTTC.